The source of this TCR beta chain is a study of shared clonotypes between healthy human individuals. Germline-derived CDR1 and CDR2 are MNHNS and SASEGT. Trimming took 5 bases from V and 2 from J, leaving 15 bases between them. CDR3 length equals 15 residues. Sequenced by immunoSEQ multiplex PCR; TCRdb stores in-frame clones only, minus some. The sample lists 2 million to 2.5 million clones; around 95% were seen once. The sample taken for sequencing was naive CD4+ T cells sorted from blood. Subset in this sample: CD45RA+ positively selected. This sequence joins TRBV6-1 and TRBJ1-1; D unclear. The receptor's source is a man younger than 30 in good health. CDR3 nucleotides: TGTGCCAGCAGTCGCCCCGGGCTCCTCAACACTGAAGCTTTCTTT. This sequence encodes CASSRPGLLNTEAFF.